Presented here are 27 T cell receptor beta chains from one specimen sequenced in a study of T-cell reconstitution after alpha-beta-depleted transplantation in children. Unique molecular identifiers were used in preparing the TCRbeta library. TCRdb independently ran MiXCR on the PCR reads; one entry per CDR3 protein. The data show about 200,000 distinct CDR3 sequences, 13% to 15% seen once. Source: PBMCs from the stem cell graft donor, taken from the stem cell graft. The receptors derive from a human donor who donated a stem cell graft to a child with acute lymphoblastic leukemia.

In its sample, this clonotype was seen many times. The chain couples TRBV6-2 or TRBV6-3 to TRBJ2-1; 11 bases fit TRBD2. CDR1 and CDR2 (germline): MNHEY, SVGEGT. The CDR3 covers 14 residues. Losses at the gene ends were 0 bases for V and 10 bases for J; bases not matched to a gene: 2. CDR3 nucleotides: TGTGCCAGCAGTTACTCGGGACTAGCGGTAGAGCAGTTCTTC. This gives the protein CASSYSGLAVEQFF.

The chain combines TRBV2 with TRBJ2-5; D not certain. Trimming removed 7 bases from V and 2 bases from J, with 11 bases in between. The CDR3 has 13 residues. CDR1 and CDR2 (germline): SNHLY, FYNNEI. DNA of the CDR3: TGTGCCAGCACTACGACACTACAAGAGACCCAGTACTTC. It is translated as CASTTTLQETQYF.

This chain links TRBV5-1 with TRBJ2-3, with unresolved D. This CDR3 has 13 amino acids. The germline V gene has CDR1 SGHRS and CDR2 YFSETQ. V shed 0 bases and J shed 6 bases, with 8 bases lying between them. In DNA form, the CDR3 reads TGCGCCAGCAGCTTGGATCGGTGGGATACGCAGTATTTT. Translating it yields CASSLDRWDTQYF.

This clonotype was picked up a small number of times. The chain joins TRBV5-6 to TRBJ1-5; perhaps TRBD1 as D (6 bases). The V end was cut by 4 bases, the J end by 2 bases, with 13 bases between. CDR3 size: 15 residues. Germline V gene data show CDR1 as SGHDT and CDR2 as YYEEEE. The CDR3 is CASSRDRSGNQPQHF. In DNA form, the CDR3 reads TGTGCCAGCAGCCGAGACAGGAGCGGCAATCAGCCCCAGCATTTT. Full variable domain (outside the CDR3, taken from reference TRBV5-6 and TRBJ1-5): DAGVTQSPTHLIKTRGQQVTLRCSPKSGHDTVSWYQQALGQGPQFIFQYYEEEERQRGNFPDRFSGHQFPNYSSELNVNALLLGDSALYLCASSRDRSGNQPQHFGDGTRLSIL.

This clonotype appeared a few times. V usage is TRBV11-2 and J usage is TRBJ2-7; the D gene is possibly TRBD2 (6 bases). This CDR3 comprises 15 residues. Germline loops: CDR1 SGHAT, CDR2 FQNNGV. V lost 6 bases, J lost 2 bases, and 17 bases lay in between. The CDR3 loop is CASSPDFGGTYEQYF. CDR3 in DNA: TGTGCCAGCAGTCCAGACTTCGGGGGAACCTACGAGCAGTACTTC.

This clonotype has just one count. It may be a read error: a sequence one base away is much more abundant. V is TRBV10-3 and J is TRBJ2-1; TRBD2 agrees at 7 bases. Unmatched junction bases numbered 4, after V lost 8 bases and J lost 9 bases. The CDR3 runs to 11 residues. Germline lookup yields CDR1 ENHRY and CDR2 SYGVKD. The DNA of the CDR3 is TGTGCCATCCGGGAGGTGGGTGAGCAGTTCTTC. This codes for CAIREVGEQFF.

This clonotype was counted ten times or more. The chain uses TRBV5-1 and TRBJ1-6; D gene uncertain. The CDR3 has 13 residues. V lost 0 bases and J 7 bases, leaving 5 bases between the germline ends. The germline gives CDR1 SGHRS, CDR2 YFSETQ. CDR3 bases: TGCGCCAGCAGCTTGGACGTGAATTCACCCCTCCACTTT. Translating gives CASSLDVNSPLHF. The variable domain in full, with the rest retrieved from reference TRBV5-1 and TRBJ1-6, is KAGVTQTPRYLIKTRGQQVTLSCSPISGHRSVSWYQQTPGQGLQFLFEYFSETQRNKGNFPGRFSGRQFSNSRSEMNVSTLELGDSALYLCASSLDVNSPLHFGNGTRLTVT.

Many counts were recorded for this clonotype. The chain couples TRBV10-3 to TRBJ2-7; D remains unclear. With 11 bases removed from V and 6 bases from J, the gap between germline ends came to 14 bases. Germline V lookup: CDR1 ENHRY, CDR2 SYGVKD. The CDR3 contains 11 residues. CDR3 in amino acids: CASTSGREQYF. The CDR3 DNA is TGTGCCTCAACAAGTGGGCGCGAGCAGTACTTC.

In its sample, this clonotype was seen a few times. The chain recombines TRBV5-1 with TRBJ2-4; D is ambiguous. Trimming shortened V by 1 base and J by 2 bases, and 13 bases separated the two germline ends. The CDR3 extends over 16 amino acids. CDR1 is SGHRS and CDR2 is YFSETQ in the germline V gene. CDR3 amino acids: CASSLLGTTTKNIQYF. The CDR3, as DNA: TGCGCCAGCAGCTTGCTAGGCACCACCACCAAAAACATTCAGTACTTC.

This clonotype showed up many times. For the CDR3, the DNA is TGCAGCGTTGAAGCGGTCCGTGAGCAGTTCTTC. Its translation is CSVEAVREQFF. J is TRBJ2-1 and V is TRBV29-1; no reliable D call. This CDR3 is built from 11 residues. The V gene lost 1 base and the J gene lost 9 bases, with 7 bases spanning the gap. Germline V gene data show CDR1 as SQVTM and CDR2 as ANQGSEA.

This clonotype was seen ten or more times. V and J are TRBV29-1 and TRBJ1-2; 9 bases agree with TRBD1. Germline V gene lookup returns CDR1 SQVTM and CDR2 ANQGSEA. J gave up 4 bases and V 6 bases, and 12 bases lay outside the gene matches. CDR3 length equals 15 residues. The CDR3 reads CSVLPLQGASYGYTF. The CDR3 DNA follows: TGCAGCGTCCTGCCCTTACAGGGGGCAAGCTATGGCTACACCTTC. Looking up the rest from reference TRBV29-1 and TRBJ1-2 gives the full variable domain: SAVISQKPSRDICQRGTSLTIQCQVDSQVTMMFWYRQQPGQSLTLIATANQGSEATYESGFVIDKFPISRPNLTFSTLTVSNMSPEDSSIYLCSVLPLQGASYGYTFGSGTRLTVV.

This clonotype appeared many times. J is TRBJ2-7 and V is TRBV9; D gene ambiguous. The CDR3 contains 15 residues. The germline V gene encodes CDR1 SGDLS and CDR2 YYNGEE. The V and J ends lost 1 base and 4 bases respectively, with 15 bases between them. The CDR3 loop is CASSVSPEVIYEQYF. CDR3 nucleotide sequence: TGTGCCAGCAGCGTATCCCCCGAAGTGATATACGAGCAGTACTTC.

This clonotype appeared a few times. V and J are TRBV20-1 and TRBJ2-3, with 11 bases matching TRBD2. Germline loops: CDR1 DFQATT, CDR2 SNEGSKA (reference sequence). V trimming: 3 bases; J trimming: 1 base; junction bases outside the gene matches: 6. This CDR3 has 16 residues. The CDR3 protein is CSARGLAGGGTDTQYF. CDR3 nucleotides: TGCAGTGCTAGGGGTCTAGCGGGAGGCGGCACAGATACGCAGTATTTT.

The chain carries TRBV20-1 and TRBJ2-4; D gene unclear. V gave up 3 bases and J gave up 2 bases, with 14 bases separating them. CDR3 size: 15 residues. Germline V gives CDR1 DFQATT, CDR2 SNEGSKA (reference sequence). This CDR3 reads CSASGYSAPKNIQYF. DNA for the CDR3: TGCAGTGCTAGCGGTTACTCCGCCCCCAAAAACATTCAGTACTTC.

This clonotype was counted between two and nine times. The gene calls are TRBV28 and TRBJ1-1, with 7 bases that match TRBD1. This CDR3 comprises 16 residues. V shed 6 bases, J shed 5 bases, and the junction held 15 bases outside the gene matches. CDR1 is MDHEN and CDR2 is SYDVKM in the germline V gene. CDR3 in amino acids: CASSLGGRGGRTEAFF. CDR3 DNA: TGTGCCAGCAGCCTAGGGGGCAGGGGCGGAAGAACTGAAGCTTTCTTT. The whole variable domain, filled in from reference TRBV28 and TRBJ1-1, reads DVKVTQSSRYLVKRTGEKVFLECVQDMDHENMFWYRQDPGLGLRLIYFSYDVKMKEKGDIPEGYSVSREKKERFSLILESASTNQTSMYLCASSLGGRGGRTEAFFGQGTRLTVV.

This clonotype was observed at least ten times. The rearrangement links TRBV5-1 to TRBJ2-3, with 13 positions matching TRBD2. Trimming removed 4 bases from V and 6 bases from J; junction bases left unmatched: 5. The CDR3 spans 15 residues. Germline CDR1 reads SGHRS; CDR2 reads YFSETQ. The CDR3 nucleotides read TGCGCCAGCAGCCTGACTAGCGGGGGGCCCGATACGCAGTATTTT. The encoded protein is CASSLTSGGPDTQYF.

This clonotype has at least ten counts. The rearrangement uses TRBV12-3 or TRBV12-4 and TRBJ1-5; TRBD1 matches 8 bases. Losses at the gene ends were 6 bases for V and 4 bases for J; bases not matched to a gene: 5. The CDR3 spans 14 residues. As DNA, the CDR3 is TGTGCCAGCAGAACAGGGGGTACTAATCAGCCCCAGCATTTT. This sequence encodes CASRTGGTNQPQHF.

This clonotype was counted between two and nine times. This chain uses TRBV5-5 with TRBJ2-1, with 10 bases aligning to TRBD2. This CDR3 contains 18 residues. Losses at the gene ends were 0 bases for V and 0 bases for J; bases not matched to a gene: 6. Per the germline V gene, CDR1 is SGHKS and CDR2 is YYEKEE (reference sequence). Here the CDR3 reads CASSLVLLAGHSYNEQFF. CDR3 coding DNA: TGTGCCAGCAGCTTGGTCCTACTAGCGGGGCACTCCTACAATGAGCAGTTCTTC.

The rearrangement uses TRBV11-2 and TRBJ2-1, with 8 bases identical to TRBD2. Germline V CDR1 and CDR2: SGHAT, FQNNGV. V dropped 1 base and J dropped 3; count of bases not matched to a gene: 14. The CDR3 contains 19 residues. Written as DNA, the CDR3 is TGTGCCAGCAGCTTAGGTCTAGGAGGGAGCGGGAGTGACTACAATGAGCAGTTCTTC. Residues: CASSLGLGGSGSDYNEQFF.

In this sample, this clonotype turned up many times. The rearrangement uses TRBV28 and TRBJ1-1; 10 bases align to TRBD1. Germline V gives CDR1 MDHEN, CDR2 SYDVKM. The ends lost 9 bases at V and 7 bases at J; junction bases unmatched: 5. This CDR3 comprises 12 residues. CDR3 in DNA: TGTGCCAGTCTGACAGGGGGCGGTGAAGCTTTCTTT. Translated: CASLTGGGEAFF.

This clonotype was observed many times. This sequence joins TRBV7-9 and TRBJ2-7; a weak D match, TRBD2 (5 bases). Germline lookup yields CDR1 SEHNR and CDR2 FQNEAQ (reference sequence). V lost 5 bases to trimming and J lost 4 bases, with 18 bases between them. The CDR3 loop spans 15 amino acids. CDR3 DNA: TGTGCCAGCAGCCCTTTGGGGAGCGCCGATTACGAGCAGTACTTC. It is translated as CASSPLGSADYEQYF. The variable domain in full, with the rest retrieved from reference TRBV7-9 and TRBJ2-7, is DTGVSQNPRHKITKRGQNVTFRCDPISEHNRLYWYRQTLGQGPEFLTYFQNEAQLEKSRLLSDRFSAERPKGSFSTLEIQRTEQGDSAMYLCASSPLGSADYEQYFGPGTRLTVT.

This clonotype was recorded many times. The rearrangement joins TRBV12-3 or TRBV12-4 to TRBJ1-3; D uncertain. There are 12 residues in the CDR3. V gave up 7 bases and J gave up 6 bases, with 10 bases separating them. CDR3 sequence (DNA): TGTGCCAGCACCTCGACCGAAAACACCATATATTTT. It codes for CASTSTENTIYF.

This clonotype has ten or more counts. This chain links TRBV12-3 or TRBV12-4 with TRBJ2-5; a weak D match, TRBD2 (5 bases). The CDR3 length is 14 residues. Trimming shortened V by 6 bases and J by 5 bases, and 16 bases separated the two germline ends. The CDR3 DNA reads TGTGCCAGCAGGCGAACGTCTAGCTTGGAGACCCAGTACTTC. This encodes CASRRTSSLETQYF.

The table lists this clonotype with many counts. V usage is TRBV5-1 and J usage is TRBJ2-1; D call uncertain. The V and J ends lost 0 bases and 9 bases respectively, with 16 bases between them. The CDR3 is 15 amino acids. CDR1 and CDR2 (germline): SGHRS, YFSETQ. CDR3 coding DNA: TGCGCCAGCAGCTTGGAAGGCAGGTCCGTTGGTGAGCAGTTCTTC. Residues: CASSLEGRSVGEQFF.

This clonotype showed up many times. The chain links TRBV5-6 to TRBJ2-5; 7 bases agree with TRBD2. The germline V gene encodes CDR1 SGHDT and CDR2 YYEEEE. The CDR3 has 14 residues. V shed 0 bases and J 4 bases; nucleotides not matched to a gene: 3. CDR3: CASSLVSGGETQYF. CDR3 sequence (DNA): TGTGCCAGCAGCTTGGTTTCGGGAGGAGAGACCCAGTACTTC.

This clonotype was observed many times. This chain uses TRBV12-3 or TRBV12-4 with TRBJ1-5; no clear D. The CDR3 is made up of 15 amino acids. Trimming cost V 1 base and J 4 bases, with 11 bases left between them. This CDR3 reads CASSLDLGRNQPQHF. DNA for the CDR3: TGTGCCAGCAGTTTAGATCTGGGTCGTAATCAGCCCCAGCATTTT.

This clonotype was seen at least ten times. This chain connects TRBV12-3 or TRBV12-4 to TRBJ2-4; TRBD1 is a possible D gene (5 bases). V was pared by 3 bases and J by 3 bases, with 9 bases between. This CDR3 has 14 amino acids. The chain's CDR3 is CASSFPRVKNIQYF. The CDR3 bases are TGTGCCAGCAGTTTCCCCAGGGTCAAAAACATTCAGTACTTC.